This T cell receptor (beta chain) was found in a study of blood T cell repertoires in COVID-19. Data came from immunoSEQ multiplex PCR; TCRdb stores just in-frame clones and leaves some out. The sample comprises 260,000 or so clones, approximately 86% of which are singletons, and roughly 9% rests with the top ten. The trim removed 4 bases at V and 10 bases at J, leaving 16 bases unmatched. The germline V gene has CDR1 SGHNT and CDR2 YYREEE (reference sequence). The CDR3 is 15 amino acids. The rearrangement uses TRBV5-4 and TRBJ1-1, with TRBD1 identical over 7 bases. The sequencing input was peripheral blood. The TCR originated in a man in his late teens or twenties with active or convalescent COVID-19. CDR3 in DNA: TGTGCCAGCAGCCAAATCGGGGGTAGGGGGCAGGTAGCTTTCTTT. Translated: CASSQIGGRGQVAFF.